This paragraph reports one TCR beta chain. The data were obtained in a study of shared clonotypes between healthy human individuals. Looked up from germline, CDR1 is SNHLY and CDR2 is FYNNEI. V was shortened by 8 bases and J by 3 bases, with 17 bases between the two germline ends. The CDR3 has 16 residues. Sequencing was performed with immunoSEQ multiplex PCR; in TCRdb, only in-frame clones are kept and a portion is missing. The sample holds a few million clones, 85% to 95% seen once. J is TRBJ1-6 and V is TRBV2; D perhaps matches TRBD1 (5 bases). Sequenced material: naive CD4+ T cells sorted from blood. Subset reported: CD45RA+ positively selected. The sequence derives from a man in his late teens or twenties in good health. The chain's CDR3 is CASAPSGRNYNSPLHF. The DNA of the CDR3 is TGTGCCAGCGCCCCGTCAGGGCGGAACTATAATTCACCCCTCCACTTT.